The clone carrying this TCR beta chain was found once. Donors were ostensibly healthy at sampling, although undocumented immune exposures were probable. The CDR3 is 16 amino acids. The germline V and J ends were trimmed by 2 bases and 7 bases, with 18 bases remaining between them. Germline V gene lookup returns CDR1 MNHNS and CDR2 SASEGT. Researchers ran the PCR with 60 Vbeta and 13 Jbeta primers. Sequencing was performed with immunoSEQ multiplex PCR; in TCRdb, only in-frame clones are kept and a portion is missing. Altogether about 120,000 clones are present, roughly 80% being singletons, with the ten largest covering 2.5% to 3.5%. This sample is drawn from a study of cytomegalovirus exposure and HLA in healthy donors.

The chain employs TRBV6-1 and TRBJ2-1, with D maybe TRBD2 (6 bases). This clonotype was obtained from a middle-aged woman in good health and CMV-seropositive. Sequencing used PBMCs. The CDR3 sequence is CASSELRAGLGNEQFF. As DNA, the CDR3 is TGTGCCAGCAGTGAATTACGAGCGGGTCTGGGAAATGAGCAGTTCTTC.